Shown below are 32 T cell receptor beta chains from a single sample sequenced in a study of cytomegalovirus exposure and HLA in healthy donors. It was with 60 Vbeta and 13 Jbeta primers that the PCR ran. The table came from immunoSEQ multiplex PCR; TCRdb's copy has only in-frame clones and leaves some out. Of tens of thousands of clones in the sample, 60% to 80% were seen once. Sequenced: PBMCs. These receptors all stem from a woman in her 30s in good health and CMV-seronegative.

The CDR3 DNA reads TGCGCCAGCAGCCCTGACAGAAAGTATGGCTACACCTTC. Translated: CASSPDRKYGYTF. V and J are TRBV5-1 and TRBJ1-2; D possibly corresponds to TRBD1 (5 bases). The CDR3 has 13 amino acids. V was cut by 4 bases and J by 5 bases, with 12 bases left in between. Germline V gene sequence: CDR1 SGHRS, CDR2 YFSETQ. The full variable domain, completed using reference TRBV5-1 and TRBJ1-2, is KAGVTQTPRYLIKTRGQQVTLSCSPISGHRSVSWYQQTPGQGLQFLFEYFSETQRNKGNFPGRFSGRQFSNSRSEMNVSTLELGDSALYLCASSPDRKYGYTFGSGTRLTVV.

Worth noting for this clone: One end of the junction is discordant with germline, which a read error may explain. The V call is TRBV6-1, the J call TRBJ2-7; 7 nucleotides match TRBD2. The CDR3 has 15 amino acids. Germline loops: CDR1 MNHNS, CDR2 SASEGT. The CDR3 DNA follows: TGTGCCAGCAGCGAAGCTAGCGGAGTACCCTACGAGCAGTACTTC. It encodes CASSEASGVPYEQYF.

CDR3 sequence reads: CASSPGQGYEKLFF. The CDR3 nucleotides read TGTGCCAGCTCCCCGGGACAGGGATACGAAAAACTGTTTTTT. The chain recombines TRBV27 with TRBJ1-4, with 9 bases lining up with TRBD1. The V segment lost 8 bases and the J segment 8 bases; nucleotides outside the gene matches: 9. This CDR3 comprises 14 residues. The germline CDR1 and CDR2 sequences are MNHEY and SMNVEV (reference sequence).

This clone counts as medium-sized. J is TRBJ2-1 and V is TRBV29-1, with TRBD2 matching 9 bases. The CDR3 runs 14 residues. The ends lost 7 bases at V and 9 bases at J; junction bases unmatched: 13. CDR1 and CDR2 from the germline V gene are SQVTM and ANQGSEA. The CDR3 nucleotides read TGCAGCGCCAGAAACCTAGCGGGATTAACTGAGCAGTTCTTC. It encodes CSARNLAGLTEQFF.

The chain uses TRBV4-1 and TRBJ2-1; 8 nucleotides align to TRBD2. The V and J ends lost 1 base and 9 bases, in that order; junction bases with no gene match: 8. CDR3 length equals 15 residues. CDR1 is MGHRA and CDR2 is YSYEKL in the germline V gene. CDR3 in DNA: TGCGCCAGCAGCCAAGTTCCAGCGGGAGAGGTTGAGCAGTTCTTC. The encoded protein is CASSQVPAGEVEQFF.

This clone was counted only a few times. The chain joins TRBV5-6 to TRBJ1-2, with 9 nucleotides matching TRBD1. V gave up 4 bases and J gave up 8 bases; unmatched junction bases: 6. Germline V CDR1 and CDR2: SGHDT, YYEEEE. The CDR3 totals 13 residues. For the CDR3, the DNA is TGTGCCAGCAGCCGGGGACAGGGCGGAGGCTACACCTTC. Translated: CASSRGQGGGYTF. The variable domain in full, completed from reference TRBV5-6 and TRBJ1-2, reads DAGVTQSPTHLIKTRGQQVTLRCSPKSGHDTVSWYQQALGQGPQFIFQYYEEEERQRGNFPDRFSGHQFPNYSSELNVNALLLGDSALYLCASSRGQGGGYTFGSGTRLTVV.

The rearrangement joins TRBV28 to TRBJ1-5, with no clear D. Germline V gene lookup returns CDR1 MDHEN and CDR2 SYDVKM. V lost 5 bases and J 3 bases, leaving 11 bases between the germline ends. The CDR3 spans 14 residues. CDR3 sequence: CASSSEQINQPQHF. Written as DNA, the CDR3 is TGTGCCAGCAGTAGCGAGCAGATCAATCAGCCCCAGCATTTT. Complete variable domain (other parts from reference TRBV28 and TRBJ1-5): DVKVTQSSRYLVKRTGEKVFLECVQDMDHENMFWYRQDPGLGLRLIYFSYDVKMKEKGDIPEGYSVSREKKERFSLILESASTNQTSMYLCASSSEQINQPQHFGDGTRLSIL.

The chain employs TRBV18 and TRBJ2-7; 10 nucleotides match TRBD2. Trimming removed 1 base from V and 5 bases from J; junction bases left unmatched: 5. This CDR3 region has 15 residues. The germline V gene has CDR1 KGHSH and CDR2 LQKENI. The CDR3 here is CASSPLAGGGHEQYF. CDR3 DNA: TGTGCCAGCTCACCACTAGCGGGAGGAGGCCACGAGCAGTACTTC.

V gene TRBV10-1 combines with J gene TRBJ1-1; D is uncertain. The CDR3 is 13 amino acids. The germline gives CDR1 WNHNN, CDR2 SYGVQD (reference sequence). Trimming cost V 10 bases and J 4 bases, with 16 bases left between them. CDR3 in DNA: TGCGCCACGTCAAGAGGCCTGGCCACTGAAGCTTTCTTT. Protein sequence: CATSRGLATEAFF.

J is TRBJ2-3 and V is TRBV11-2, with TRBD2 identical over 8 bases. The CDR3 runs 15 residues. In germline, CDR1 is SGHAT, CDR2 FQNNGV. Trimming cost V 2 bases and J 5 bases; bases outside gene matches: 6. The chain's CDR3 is CASSLLTGGEDTQYF. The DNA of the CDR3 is TGTGCCAGCAGCTTACTGACGGGGGGGGAAGATACGCAGTATTTT.

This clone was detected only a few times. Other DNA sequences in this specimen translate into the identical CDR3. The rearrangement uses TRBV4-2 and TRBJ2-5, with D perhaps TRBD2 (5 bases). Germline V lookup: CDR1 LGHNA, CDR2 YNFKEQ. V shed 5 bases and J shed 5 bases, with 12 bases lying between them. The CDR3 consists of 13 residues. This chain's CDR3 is CASSLWTAETQYF. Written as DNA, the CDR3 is TGTGCCAGCAGCTTATGGACTGCGGAGACCCAGTACTTC.

Here the CDR3 DNA reads TGTGCCAGCAGCCGGGTACCTAACTACGAGCAGTACTTC. Amino acids: CASSRVPNYEQYF. This rearrangement joins TRBV27 to TRBJ2-7; no definite D call. Germline CDR1 MNHEY, CDR2 SMNVEV (reference sequence). This CDR3 spans 13 amino acids. The V end was cut by 6 bases, the J end by 3 bases, with 12 bases between.

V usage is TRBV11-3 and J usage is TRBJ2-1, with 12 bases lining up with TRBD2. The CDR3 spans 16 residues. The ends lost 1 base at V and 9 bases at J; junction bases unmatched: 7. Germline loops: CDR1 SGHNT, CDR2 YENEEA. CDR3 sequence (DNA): TGTGCCAGCAGCTTAGGCCTAGCGGGAGGGCGGGGTGAGCAGTTCTTC. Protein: CASSLGLAGGRGEQFF.

The CDR3 loop reads CASSSRQGGEGEKLFF. In DNA form, the CDR3 reads TGCGCCAGCAGCTCTCGACAGGGGGGAGAAGGTGAAAAACTGTTTTTT. The gene calls are TRBV5-1 and TRBJ1-4; 9 nucleotides match TRBD1. Germline V gene data show CDR1 as SGHRS and CDR2 as YFSETQ. This CDR3 spans 16 amino acids. The ends lost 3 bases at V and 7 bases at J; junction bases unmatched: 10. The full variable domain, rest sourced from reference TRBV5-1 and TRBJ1-4, is KAGVTQTPRYLIKTRGQQVTLSCSPISGHRSVSWYQQTPGQGLQFLFEYFSETQRNKGNFPGRFSGRQFSNSRSEMNVSTLELGDSALYLCASSSRQGGEGEKLFFGSGTQLSVL.

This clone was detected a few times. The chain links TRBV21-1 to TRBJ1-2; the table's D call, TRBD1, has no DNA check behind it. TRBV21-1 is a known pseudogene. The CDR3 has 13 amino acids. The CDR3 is CASSNIQPYGYTF. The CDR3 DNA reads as TGTGCCAGCAGCAACATACAACCCTATGGCTACACCTTC.

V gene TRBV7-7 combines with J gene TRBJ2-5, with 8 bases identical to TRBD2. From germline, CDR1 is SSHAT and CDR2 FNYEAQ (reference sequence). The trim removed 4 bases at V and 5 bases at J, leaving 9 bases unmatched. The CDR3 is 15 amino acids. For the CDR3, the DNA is TGTGCCAGCAGCTATAAGAGCGGGAGTACTGAGACCCAGTACTTC. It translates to CASSYKSGSTETQYF.

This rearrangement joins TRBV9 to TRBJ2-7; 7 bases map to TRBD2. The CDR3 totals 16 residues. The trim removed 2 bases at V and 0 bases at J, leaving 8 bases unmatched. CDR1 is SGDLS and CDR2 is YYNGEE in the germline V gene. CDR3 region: CASSVGGEALSYEQYF. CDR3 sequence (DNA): TGTGCCAGCAGCGTGGGGGGGGAGGCCCTCTCCTACGAGCAGTACTTC.

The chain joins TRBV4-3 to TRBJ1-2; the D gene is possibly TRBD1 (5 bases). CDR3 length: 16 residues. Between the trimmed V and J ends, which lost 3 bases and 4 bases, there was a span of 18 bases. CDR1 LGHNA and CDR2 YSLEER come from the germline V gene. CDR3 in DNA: TGCGCCAGCAGCCATGATTGGGGCGGGACCGCCTATGGCTACACCTTC. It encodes CASSHDWGGTAYGYTF.

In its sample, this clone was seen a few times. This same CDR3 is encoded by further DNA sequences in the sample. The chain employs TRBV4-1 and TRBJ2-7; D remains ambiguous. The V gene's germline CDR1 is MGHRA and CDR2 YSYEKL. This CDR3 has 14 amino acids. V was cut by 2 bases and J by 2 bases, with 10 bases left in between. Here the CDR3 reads CASSQPLLPYEQYF. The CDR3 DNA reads TGCGCCAGCAGCCAACCTCTTCTACCCTACGAGCAGTACTTC.

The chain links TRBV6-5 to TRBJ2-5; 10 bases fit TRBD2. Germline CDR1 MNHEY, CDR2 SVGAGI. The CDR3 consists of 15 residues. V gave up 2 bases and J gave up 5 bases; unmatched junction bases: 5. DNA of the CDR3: TGTGCCAGCAGTTACGAAGCGGGAGGGTGGGAGACCCAGTACTTC. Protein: CASSYEAGGWETQYF.

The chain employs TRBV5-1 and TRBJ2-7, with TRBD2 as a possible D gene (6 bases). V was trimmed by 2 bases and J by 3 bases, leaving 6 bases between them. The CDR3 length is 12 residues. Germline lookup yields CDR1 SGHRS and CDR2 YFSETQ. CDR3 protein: CASSFGGYEQYF. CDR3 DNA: TGCGCCAGCAGCTTCGGGGGCTACGAGCAGTACTTC.

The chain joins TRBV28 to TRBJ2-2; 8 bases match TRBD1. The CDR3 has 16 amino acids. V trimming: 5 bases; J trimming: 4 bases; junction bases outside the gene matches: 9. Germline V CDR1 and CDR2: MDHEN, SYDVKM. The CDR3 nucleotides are TGTGCCAGCAGTCGCATCCAGGGGGCGAGCACCGGGGAGCTGTTTTTT. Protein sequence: CASSRIQGASTGELFF.

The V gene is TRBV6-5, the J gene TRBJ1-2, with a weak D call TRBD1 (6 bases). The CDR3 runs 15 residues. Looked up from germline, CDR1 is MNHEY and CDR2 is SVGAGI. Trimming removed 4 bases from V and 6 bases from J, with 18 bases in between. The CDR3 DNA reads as TGTGCCAGCAGTTTCGGAAGGGGCAGGGGCCATGGCTACACCTTC. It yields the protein CASSFGRGRGHGYTF.

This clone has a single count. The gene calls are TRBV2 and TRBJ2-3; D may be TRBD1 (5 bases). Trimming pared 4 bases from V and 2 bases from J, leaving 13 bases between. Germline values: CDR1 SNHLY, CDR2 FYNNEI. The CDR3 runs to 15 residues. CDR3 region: CASSAQVVPTDTQYF. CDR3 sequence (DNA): TGTGCCAGCAGTGCACAGGTCGTCCCCACAGATACGCAGTATTTT.

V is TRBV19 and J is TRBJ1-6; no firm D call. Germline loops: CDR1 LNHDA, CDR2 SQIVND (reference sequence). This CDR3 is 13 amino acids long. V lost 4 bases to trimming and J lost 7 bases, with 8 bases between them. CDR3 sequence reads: CASSTAANSPLHF. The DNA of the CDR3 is TGTGCCAGTAGTACGGCGGCGAATTCACCCCTCCACTTT.

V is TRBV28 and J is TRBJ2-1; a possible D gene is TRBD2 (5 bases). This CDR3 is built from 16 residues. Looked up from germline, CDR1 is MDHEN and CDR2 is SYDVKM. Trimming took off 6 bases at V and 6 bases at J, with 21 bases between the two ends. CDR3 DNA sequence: TGTGCCAGCAGCCGCTTCCAAGGCGGGTTGGGCAATGAGCAGTTCTTC. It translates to CASSRFQGGLGNEQFF.

The CDR3 reads CASSQGLHTQYF. The CDR3 DNA sequence: TGCGCCAGCAGCCAAGGTCTCCATACGCAGTATTTT. The chain combines TRBV4-3 with TRBJ2-3, with unresolved D. V was cut by 1 base and J by 7 bases, with 6 bases left in between. Germline values: CDR1 LGHNA, CDR2 YSLEER. There are 12 residues in the CDR3.

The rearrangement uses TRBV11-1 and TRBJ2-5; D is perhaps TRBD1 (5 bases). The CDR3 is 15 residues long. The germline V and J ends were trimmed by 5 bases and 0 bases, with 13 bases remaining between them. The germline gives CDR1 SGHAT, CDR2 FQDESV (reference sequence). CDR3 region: CASSQAGMYQETQYF. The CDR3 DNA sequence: TGTGCCAGCAGCCAGGCAGGGATGTACCAAGAGACCCAGTACTTC. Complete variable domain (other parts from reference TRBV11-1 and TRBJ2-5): EAEVAQSPRYKITEKSQAVAFWCDPISGHATLYWYRQILGQGPELLVQFQDESVVDDSQLPKDRFSAERLKGVDSTLKIQPAELGDSAMYLCASSQAGMYQETQYFGPGTRLLVL.

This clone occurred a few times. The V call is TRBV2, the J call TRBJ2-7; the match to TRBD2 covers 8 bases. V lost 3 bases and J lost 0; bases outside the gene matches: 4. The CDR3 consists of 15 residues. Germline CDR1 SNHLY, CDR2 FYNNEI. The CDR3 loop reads CASSEGSGSSYEQYF. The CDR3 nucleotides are TGTGCCAGCAGTGAGGGGAGCGGGAGCTCCTACGAGCAGTACTTC.

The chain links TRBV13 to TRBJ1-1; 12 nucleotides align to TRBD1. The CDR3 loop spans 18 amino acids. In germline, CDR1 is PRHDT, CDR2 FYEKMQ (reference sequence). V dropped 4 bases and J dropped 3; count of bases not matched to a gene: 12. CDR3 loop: CASSSTGDRGRKDTEAFF. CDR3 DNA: TGTGCCAGCAGCTCGACCGGGGACAGGGGGCGCAAGGACACTGAAGCTTTCTTT.

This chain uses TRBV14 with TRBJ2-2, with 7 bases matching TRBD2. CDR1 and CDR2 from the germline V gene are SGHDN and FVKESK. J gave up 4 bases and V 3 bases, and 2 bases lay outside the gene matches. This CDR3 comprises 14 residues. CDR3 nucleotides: TGTGCCAGCAGCCACCCGGGGGGCACCGGGGAGCTGTTTTTT. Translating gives CASSHPGGTGELFF.

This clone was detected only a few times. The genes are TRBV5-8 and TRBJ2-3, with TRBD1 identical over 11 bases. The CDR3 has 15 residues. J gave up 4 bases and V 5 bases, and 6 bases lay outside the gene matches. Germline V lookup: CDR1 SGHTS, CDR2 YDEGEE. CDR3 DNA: TGTGCCAGCAGTCCCGGGACAGGGGGTTCAGATACGCAGTATTTT. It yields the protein CASSPGTGGSDTQYF.